Sequencing of this T cell receptor beta chain was carried out in a study of persistence of HIV-infected CD4 T cells. The study, taken as a whole, reports: CMV- and Gag-responding cells had lower TCRbeta richness than CD3/CD28-responding cells.

Cells were stimulated with overlapping HIV-1 Gag 15-mer peptides. Memory cells lacking CD40L and CD69 with high CD45RO were sorted. Inclusion required CMV-positive serology and CD4+ counts above 400 cells/uL. Before stimulation, PBMCs underwent CD8+ T cell depletion. An 18-hour stimulation of CD8-depleted PBMCs used anti-CD28/CD49d costimulation, CD40-blocking antibody and enfuvirtide. The libraries were made with immunoSEQ version 4 in survey mode. TCRdb's copy holds only in-frame clones and misses some; the assay was immunoSEQ multiplex PCR. Here the sample spans tens of thousands of clones, less than 85% being singletons. To note about this clone: Its antigen is unidentified.

Trimming removed 3 bases from V and 2 bases from J; junction bases left unmatched: 7. CDR1 is LNHDA, CDR2 SQIVND, per germline (reference sequence). This CDR3 is built from 17 residues. The rearrangement links TRBV19 to TRBJ2-3, with 11 bases identical to TRBD1. This sequence was found in an adult man with HIV who was CMV-seropositive. The starting material was CD4+ T cells sorted from PBMCs after 18-hour stimulation, obtained from a patient who received antiretroviral therapy. CDR3: CASSMTRTGGVTDTQYF. CDR3 in DNA: TGTGCCAGTAGTATGACAAGGACAGGGGGCGTCACAGATACGCAGTATTTT.